These T cell receptor beta chains were read from a single sample in a study of blood T cell repertoires in COVID-19. Some clones are missing from TCRdb's copy, which holds only in-frame ones; the method was immunoSEQ multiplex PCR. The data show over 250,000 clones, around 86% seen once. Source material: peripheral blood. These receptors were taken from a human donor in a cohort sampled during active COVID-19. CDR3s include the opening cysteine and the closing phenylalanine or tryptophan. Fields, in order: J gene, clone size, V gene, D gene, CDR3 DNA, CDR3 protein. A D gene is named only where the DNA matches it firmly. Clone size appears in some rows only: once, few, many, or a class for an expanded clone.

TRBJ2-2,-,TRBV18,TRBD2,TGTGCCAGCTCACTCCTAGCGGGGGACTTGAACACCGGGGAGCTGTTTTTT,CASSLLAGDLNTGELFF
TRBJ1-2,-,TRBV3-1/TRBV3-2,-,TGTGCCAGCAGCCAGTCGGGAACCGCAGGCTATGGCTACACCTTC,CASSQSGTAGYGYTF
TRBJ1-1,-,TRBV12-5,-,TGTGCTAGTGGTTTGGCCAGAGAACACTTCGGGGCTTTCTTT,CASGLAREHFGAFF
TRBJ2-5,-,TRBV9,-,TGTGCCAGCAGCGTCGGGGGACCTCTGCAAGAGACCCAGTACTTC,CASSVGGPLQETQYF
TRBJ1-3,-,TRBV3-1/TRBV3-2,-,TGTGCCAGCAGCCAAGCTACGGGAACTGGAAACACCATATATTTT,CASSQATGTGNTIYF
TRBJ1-5,-,TRBV30,-,TGTGCCTGCGCCACAGGGCTGGGTGGCAATCAGCCCCAGCATTTT,CACATGLGGNQPQHF
TRBJ1-3,-,TRBV3-1/TRBV3-2,-,TGTGCCAGCAGCCAAGGGGCTGGACAGACAGGAAACACCATATATTTT,CASSQGAGQTGNTIYF
TRBJ2-7,once,TRBV5-1,TRBD2,TGCGCCAGCAGCTCCCCGGGACTAGCGGAGCAGTACTTC,CASSSPGLAEQYF
TRBJ2-7,-,TRBV5-6,-,TGTGCCAGCAGCTTGGAGAACAGGGTGAACTACGAGCAGTACTTC,CASSLENRVNYEQYF
TRBJ2-2,-,TRBV19,TRBD1,TGTGCGACAGGGACAGCCGGGGAGCTGTTTTTT,CATGTAGELFF
TRBJ2-1,-,TRBV12-3/TRBV12-4,-,TGTGCCAGCAGTCCGGCGGGGTTTGAGCAGTTCTTC,CASSPAGFEQFF
TRBJ1-4,-,TRBV6-5,TRBD1,TGTGCCAGCAGTTCAGGGGGAGTGGCTAATGAAAAACTGTTTTTT,CASSSGGVANEKLFF
TRBJ1-6,-,TRBV15,-,TGTGCCACCAGCCCAGGCCAGGCGATTGCATCCCTCCACTTT,CATSPGQAIASLHF
TRBJ2-2,-,TRBV11-2,TRBD2,TGTGCCAGCAGCGGTAGCGGGAGTGGCACCGGGGAGCTGTTTTTT,CASSGSGSGTGELFF
TRBJ2-1,-,TRBV2,TRBD1,TGTGCCATCGTACCGGGACAGATTTTCAATGAGCAGTTCTTC,CAIVPGQIFNEQFF
TRBJ2-2,-,TRBV7-9,-,TGTGCCAGCAGCCCTAGTGGCGTTAACACCGGGGAGCTGTTTTTT,CASSPSGVNTGELFF
TRBJ2-7,-,TRBV5-4,-,TGTGCCAGCAGCTCTACGACTAGCTACGAGCAGTACTTC,CASSSTTSYEQYF
TRBJ2-7,-,TRBV5-6,-,TGTGCCAGCAGCTTGGCCCTCAGGGTCTTCAGCGAGCAGTACTTC,CASSLALRVFSEQYF
TRBJ2-1,-,TRBV24-1,-,TGTGCCACCAGTGACGTTGATGAGCAGTTCTTC,CATSDVDEQFF
TRBJ2-4,-,TRBV20-1,TRBD2,TGCAGTCTTAGCGGGGGAAACATTCAGTACTTC,CSLSGGNIQYF
TRBJ2-3,once,TRBV28,-,TGTGCCAGCACTTCCAGTGAAGATACGCAGTATTTT,CASTSSEDTQYF
TRBJ1-5,-,TRBV6-5,TRBD1,TGTGCCAGCAGTTCACAGGGGCTTAGCAATCAGCCCCAGCATTTT,CASSSQGLSNQPQHF
TRBJ2-7,-,TRBV24-1,TRBD2,TGTGCCACCAGTGACCCCGGGACTAGTACCTACGAGCAGTACTTC,CATSDPGTSTYEQYF
TRBJ2-5,-,TRBV25-1,TRBD1,TGTGCCAGCAGAAGACAGGGACATTGGACCCAGTACTTC,CASRRQGHWTQYF
TRBJ2-2,-,TRBV6-5,-,TGTGCCAGCAGTTCCGGGACTTACACCGGGGAGCTGTTTTTT,CASSSGTYTGELFF
TRBJ2-3,-,TRBV9,-,TGTGCCAGCAGCCCCCTTTTCCCCCTCGGGAGAAGGACAGATACGCAGTATTTT,CASSPLFPLGRRTDTQYF
TRBJ2-5,-,TRBV7-6,-,TGTGCCAGCAGCTTGGACAGGACTAAGGGGACCCAGTACTTC,CASSLDRTKGTQYF
TRBJ2-7,-,TRBV7-9,TRBD2,TGTGCCAGCTCTCGGATAGCGGGACTCGCGGACGAGCAGTACTTC,CASSRIAGLADEQYF
TRBJ2-3,once,TRBV6-4,TRBD2,TGTGCCAGCAGTGGGACTAGCGGGAGAACAGATACGCAGTATTTT,CASSGTSGRTDTQYF
TRBJ2-1,-,TRBV7-2,TRBD1,TGTGCCAGCAGCTCTCGACAGGGGGCTTTCAATGAGCAGTTCTTC,CASSSRQGAFNEQFF
TRBJ1-6,-,TRBV7-2,-,TGTGCCAGCACCCTTGACTTAAGTTCACCCCTCCACTTT,CASTLDLSSPLHF
TRBJ2-1,-,TRBV30,TRBD2,TGTGCCTGGAGCGTCGGGGGTAGCGGGAGTATACAGTTCTTC,CAWSVGGSGSIQFF
TRBJ2-3,few,TRBV18,-,TGTGCCAGCTCACCAAATGAGGCAGATACGCAGTATTTT,CASSPNEADTQYF
TRBJ2-7,-,TRBV5-1,-,TGCGCCAGCAGCTCGGACGGGCCGCGAAGGGGTTACGAGCAGTACTTC,CASSSDGPRRGYEQYF
TRBJ1-2,-,TRBV19,-,TGTGCCAGTAGTCCCCCGTTCAGCTATGGCTACACCTTC,CASSPPFSYGYTF
TRBJ2-1,-,TRBV24-1,TRBD2,TGTGCCACCAGTGATCCTGGGACTAGCGGGAGAGGGTCCTACAATGAGCAGTTCTTC,CATSDPGTSGRGSYNEQFF
TRBJ2-3,few,TRBV9,-,TGTGCCAGCAGCGTGACTAGTTGGAGGACAGATACGCAGTATTTT,CASSVTSWRTDTQYF
TRBJ2-5,-,TRBV2,-,TGTGCCAGTCAGGACGGACTTAAAGAGACCCAGTACTTC,CASQDGLKETQYF
TRBJ2-2,-,TRBV6-5,-,TGTGCCAGCAGGGCAAACGGGGAGCTGTTTTTT,CASRANGELFF
TRBJ1-3,few,TRBV7-2,-,TGTGCCAGCAGCTTAGTGGGAGACACCATATATTTT,CASSLVGDTIYF
TRBJ2-3,-,TRBV19,TRBD1,TGTGCCACCTCCCCCGCGAGGGGGCCTTCAGATACGCAGTATTTT,CATSPARGPSDTQYF
TRBJ2-2,-,TRBV9,-,TGTGCCAGCAGCGTACGCGGGTTGAACACCGGGGAGCTGTTTTTT,CASSVRGLNTGELFF
TRBJ1-1,once,TRBV6-5,-,TGTGCCAGCAGTTCTCGTCGGGATCCTATGACTGAAGCTTTCTTT,CASSSRRDPMTEAFF
TRBJ2-2,-,TRBV29-1,TRBD1,TGCAGCGTGACCAGGGGGACCGCGAACACCGGGGAGCTGTTTTTT,CSVTRGTANTGELFF
TRBJ2-3,-,TRBV7-9,-,TGTGCCAGCATCTGGGTGGGACTTGGTTCCACGGATACGCAGTATTTT,CASIWVGLGSTDTQYF
TRBJ1-1,few,TRBV5-4,TRBD1,TGTGCCAGCAGCGAAAGACAGGGATTAGAAGCTTTCTTT,CASSERQGLEAFF